Each of the 28 T cell receptor beta chains below was sequenced from the same sample in a study of human T cells and chemical hapten exposure. Time point reported: patch test 2, 6 weeks after DPC sensitization. Treatment noted: therapeutic diphenylcyclopropenone sensitization with weekly scalp DPC. One entry per CDR3 protein results from TCRdb running MiXCR on the RACE reads. This sample has 69,000 or so distinct CDR3 sequences, with about 9.4% found just once. Here the sequenced sample was whole blood, taken in connection with sensitization to the hapten diphenylcyclopropenone (DPC). Receptor source: a woman between 50 and 59 years old with alopecia areata. Some clones in this sample may be carry-over from other donors' samples.

This clonotype came up many times. This sequence joins TRBV6-1 and TRBJ1-5; TRBD1 matches at 8 bases. Unmatched junction bases numbered 5, after V lost 5 bases and J lost 2 bases. This CDR3 has 15 amino acids. Germline V gives CDR1 MNHNS, CDR2 SASEGT. Written as DNA, the CDR3 is TGTGCCAGCAGTTTTCCGGGACAGGGCAATCAGCCCCAGCATTTT. It encodes CASSFPGQGNQPQHF.

This clonotype was observed at least ten times. CDR3 amino acids: CASSQGPSGSLQETQYF. Here the CDR3 DNA reads TGTGCCAGCAGCCAAGGGCCTAGCGGGAGCCTCCAAGAGACCCAGTACTTC. The chain uses TRBV3-1 and TRBJ2-5; 10 nucleotides match TRBD2. In germline, CDR1 is LGHDT, CDR2 YNNKEL (reference sequence). The CDR3 consists of 17 residues. Germline trimming cut 1 base from V and 1 base from J; bases unmatched to any gene: 6.

The V gene is TRBV9, the J gene TRBJ1-4; 9 nucleotides line up with TRBD1. From germline, CDR1 is SGDLS and CDR2 YYNGEE. The length of the CDR3 is 15 residues. The J segment lost 7 bases and the V segment lost 4 bases, leaving 8 bases of the junction unmatched. The CDR3 region is CASSPRTGEGEKLFF. CDR3 bases: TGTGCCAGCAGCCCACGGACAGGGGAGGGTGAAAAACTGTTTTTT.

CDR3 amino acids: CASKGRDRNTDTQYF. CDR3 bases: TGTGCCAGTAAAGGACGGGACCGTAACACAGATACGCAGTATTTT. The gene calls are TRBV19 and TRBJ2-3; D may correspond to TRBD1 or TRBD2 (5 bases each). Trimming pared 7 bases from V and 2 bases from J, leaving 16 bases between. Per germline, CDR1 LNHDA and CDR2 SQIVND (reference sequence). This CDR3 spans 15 amino acids. Complete variable domain (other parts from reference TRBV19 and TRBJ2-3): DGGITQSPKYLFRKEGQNVTLSCEQNLNHDAMYWYRQDPGQGLRLIYYSQIVNDFQKGDIAEGYSVSREKKESFPLTVTSAQKNPTAFYLCASKGRDRNTDTQYFGPGTRLTVL.

This clonotype was found many times. The chain couples TRBV7-6 to TRBJ2-3, with 7 positions matching TRBD1. Trimming took 2 bases from V and 1 from J; bases not matched to a gene: 12. The CDR3 runs to 18 residues. Germline CDR1 and CDR2: SGHVS and FNYEAQ. The CDR3: CASSLRPIRDRGTDTQYF. In nucleotides, the CDR3 is TGTGCCAGCAGCTTACGACCGATCCGGGACAGAGGCACAGATACGCAGTATTTT.

Many counts were recorded for this clonotype. As DNA, the CDR3 is TGTGCCAGCAGCTTAGGGCGTAGTTCCTACAATGAGCAGTTCTTC. Residues: CASSLGRSSYNEQFF. J is TRBJ2-1 and V is TRBV11-2, with no clear D. V dropped 1 base and J dropped 1 base, with 8 bases sitting between them. This CDR3 comprises 15 residues. From germline, CDR1 is SGHAT and CDR2 FQNNGV.

The sample holds many counts of this clonotype. The rearrangement links TRBV11-2 to TRBJ2-5; no reliable D call. Per the germline V gene, CDR1 is SGHAT and CDR2 is FQNNGV. The CDR3 is 12 residues long. Trimming removed 6 bases at V and 5 bases at J, with 10 bases between. CDR3 amino acids: CASSYGVETQYF. CDR3 nucleotides: TGTGCCAGCAGTTATGGCGTCGAGACCCAGTACTTC. The full variable domain, completed using reference TRBV11-2 and TRBJ2-5, is EAGVAQSPRYKIIEKRQSVAFWCNPISGHATLYWYQQILGQGPKLLIQFQNNGVVDDSQLPKDRFSAERLKGVDSTLKIQPAKLEDSAVYLCASSYGVETQYFGPGTRLLVL.

This clonotype was seen at least ten times. The chain combines TRBV20-1 with TRBJ2-1; 12 positions agree with TRBD2. The germline V gene encodes CDR1 DFQATT and CDR2 SNEGSKA (reference sequence). V shed 5 bases, J shed 7 bases, and the junction held 9 bases outside the gene matches. The CDR3 is 15 amino acids. In nucleotides, the CDR3 is TGCAGTGCTTACCGACTAGCGGGAGAAGATAATGAGCAGTTCTTC. As protein: CSAYRLAGEDNEQFF.

This clonotype occurred a few times. The chain links TRBV9 to TRBJ1-5; 8 nucleotides match TRBD1. CDR3 length equals 14 residues. The germline V gene has CDR1 SGDLS and CDR2 YYNGEE. V gave up 4 bases and J gave up 6 bases; unmatched junction bases: 6. In nucleotides, the CDR3 is TGTGCCAGCAGCTTGGGACAGGAACCTCAGCCCCAGCATTTT. Translation gives CASSLGQEPQPQHF.

This clonotype was picked up many times. The V gene is TRBV20-1, the J gene TRBJ1-5, with TRBD1 matching over 7 bases. The CDR3 is 14 residues long. V shed 4 bases, J shed 3 bases, and the junction held 6 bases outside the gene matches. Germline CDR1 is DFQATT and CDR2 is SNEGSKA (reference sequence). This CDR3 reads CSATPGTVNQPQHF. CDR3 sequence (DNA): TGCAGTGCTACTCCCGGGACAGTCAATCAGCCCCAGCATTTT.

This clonotype has at least ten counts. The chain joins TRBV14 to TRBJ2-7; TRBD2 matches at 10 bases. The CDR3 contains 14 residues. Germline CDR1 and CDR2: SGHDN and FVKESK. V shed 2 bases, J shed 6 bases, and the junction held 4 bases outside the gene matches. CDR3 amino acids: CASSQLAGAPEQYF. The CDR3, as DNA: TGTGCCAGCAGCCAACTAGCGGGAGCTCCCGAGCAGTACTTC.

This clonotype appeared many times. The rearrangement uses TRBV20-1 and TRBJ2-1; D is perhaps TRBD2 (5 bases). The CDR3 length is 16 residues. The germline gives CDR1 DFQATT, CDR2 SNEGSKA (reference sequence). V dropped 4 bases and J dropped 7 bases, with 23 bases sitting between them. The DNA for the CDR3 is TGCAGTGCTAACCCTCCCTGGGAGCCTAGGAGGAATGAGCAGTTCTTC. Translated, it gives CSANPPWEPRRNEQFF.

V gene TRBV9 combines with J gene TRBJ2-7, with 9 positions matching TRBD2. V lost 0 bases and J lost 7; bases outside the gene matches: 5. This CDR3 contains 14 residues. Germline lookup yields CDR1 SGDLS and CDR2 YYNGEE. The CDR3 sequence: CASSVGLAGREQYF. For the CDR3, the DNA is TGTGCCAGCAGCGTAGGGCTAGCGGGAAGAGAGCAGTACTTC.

The sample holds many counts of this clonotype. The gene calls are TRBV20-1 and TRBJ2-7; possible D gene TRBD2, 6 bases. The CDR3 consists of 12 residues. CDR1 and CDR2 (germline): DFQATT, SNEGSKA (reference sequence). Trimming removed 3 bases from V and 6 bases from J, with 12 bases in between. CDR3 protein: CSASGRLTEQYF. Here the CDR3 DNA reads TGCAGTGCTAGCGGGAGATTAACCGAGCAGTACTTC.

The rearrangement uses TRBV25-1 and TRBJ2-5, with 9 bases aligning to TRBD1. Germline V gives CDR1 MGHDK, CDR2 SYGVNS. The CDR3 is made up of 15 amino acids. V lost 1 base, J lost 5 bases, and 5 bases stayed unmatched. The CDR3 loop is CASSEWGTGSETQYF. As DNA, the CDR3 is TGTGCCAGCAGTGAATGGGGGACAGGGTCCGAGACCCAGTACTTC. Full variable domain (outside the CDR3, taken from reference TRBV25-1 and TRBJ2-5): EADIYQTPRYLVIGTGKKITLECSQTMGHDKMYWYQQDPGMELHLIHYSYGVNSTEKGDLSSESTVSRIRTEHFPLTLESARPSHTSQYLCASSEWGTGSETQYFGPGTRLLVL.

The chain has TRBV6-1 and TRBJ1-4; D ambiguous. This CDR3 has 13 residues. Germline V gene sequence: CDR1 MNHNS, CDR2 SASEGT. Trimming took 3 bases from V and 5 from J, leaving 7 bases between them. CDR3 protein: CASSDSRNEKLFF. CDR3 DNA sequence: TGTGCCAGCAGTGATAGTCGGAATGAAAAACTGTTTTTT.

The rearrangement uses TRBV27 and TRBJ2-5; no reliable D call. The V gene lost 2 bases and the J gene lost 1 base, with 5 bases spanning the gap. Germline V gives CDR1 MNHEY, CDR2 SMNVEV (reference sequence). The CDR3 consists of 13 residues. The CDR3 nucleotides are TGTGCCAGCAGTTTAGCGGTCCAAGAGACCCAGTACTTC. It specifies CASSLAVQETQYF.

The chain carries TRBV7-9 and TRBJ2-2, with D hard to call. The ends were cut back, 1 base at V and 6 bases at J, with 6 bases in the middle. Germline-derived CDR1 and CDR2 are SEHNR and FQNEAQ (reference sequence). The CDR3 totals 13 residues. CDR3 sequence reads: CASSLEVPGELFF. The CDR3 nucleotides are TGTGCCAGCAGCTTAGAAGTTCCCGGGGAGCTGTTTTTT.

In regard to this clonotype: The limits of the CDR3 on the DNA are not certain, so only TCRdb's listed CDR3 is given. The gene calls are TRBV21-1 and TRBJ1-1; the table calls TRBD1, which could not be checked here. TRBV21-1 corresponds to a pseudogene. The CDR3 has 15 amino acids, counting both end residues. CDR3 residues: CASSLNWAGGNSAFF.

This chain connects TRBV4-2 to TRBJ2-5; a weak D match, TRBD1 (9 bases). CDR3 length: 16 residues. CDR1 and CDR2 from the germline V gene are LGHNA and YNFKEQ. V was shortened by 4 bases and J by 1 base, with 16 bases between the two germline ends. In DNA, the CDR3 is TGTGCCAGCAGCCCGGGGGGGGGACAGGGCCAAGAGACCCAGTACTTC. This codes for CASSPGGGQGQETQYF.

This clonotype has at least ten counts. The genes are TRBV7-9 and TRBJ2-6; no definite D call. In germline, CDR1 is SEHNR, CDR2 FQNEAQ (reference sequence). The CDR3 has 15 amino acids. With 5 bases removed from V and 3 bases from J, the gap between germline ends came to 11 bases. The CDR3 protein is CASSPLGLGANVLTF. The CDR3, as DNA: TGTGCCAGCAGCCCCCTGGGCCTTGGGGCCAACGTCCTGACTTTC.

In this sample, this clonotype turned up many times. The chain combines TRBV15 with TRBJ2-1; D is possibly TRBD1 (6 bases). Germline lookup yields CDR1 LNHNV and CDR2 YYDKDF (reference sequence). Between the trimmed V and J ends, which lost 3 bases and 6 bases, there was a span of 12 bases. The CDR3 sequence is 14 residues long. The CDR3 loop reads CATSSGTGRNEQFF. The CDR3 coding sequence is TGTGCCACCAGCAGTGGAACAGGGCGCAATGAGCAGTTCTTC.

This clonotype was counted at least ten times. The V gene is TRBV29-1, the J gene TRBJ2-1, with D tentatively TRBD2 (6 bases). There are 16 residues in the CDR3. V dropped 0 bases and J dropped 0 bases, with 12 bases sitting between them. The germline V gene encodes CDR1 SQVTM and CDR2 ANQGSEA. CDR3 in amino acids: CSVEEVAASSYNEQFF. The CDR3 DNA reads TGCAGCGTTGAAGAAGTAGCGGCGAGCTCCTACAATGAGCAGTTCTTC.

In DNA, the CDR3 is TGTGCCAGCAGTTTATACGGGGTCGGCTACACCTTC. Its protein product is CASSLYGVGYTF. The rearrangement joins TRBV27 to TRBJ1-2; no clear D gene. This CDR3 contains 12 residues. The germline V and J ends were trimmed by 1 base and 8 bases, with 8 bases remaining between them. The germline CDR1 and CDR2 sequences are MNHEY and SMNVEV (reference sequence).

This clonotype was recorded at least ten times. The chain joins TRBV11-2 to TRBJ2-7; D not resolved. V was cut by 5 bases and J by 3 bases, with 17 bases left in between. The CDR3 totals 15 residues. Germline values: CDR1 SGHAT, CDR2 FQNNGV. The CDR3 here is CASSHAPGSFYEQYF. The CDR3 DNA reads as TGTGCCAGCAGCCATGCCCCAGGTTCCTTCTACGAGCAGTACTTC.

This clonotype was counted at least ten times. The chain uses TRBV6-2 or TRBV6-3 and TRBJ1-5; no definite D call. The CDR3 spans 15 residues. Per the germline V gene, CDR1 is MNHEY and CDR2 is SVGEGT. V lost 5 bases and J 5 bases, leaving 16 bases between the germline ends. CDR3 protein: CASSPIQYRDQPQHF. CDR3 nucleotides: TGTGCCAGCAGTCCCATTCAGTATCGTGATCAGCCCCAGCATTTT.

The rearrangement joins TRBV2 to TRBJ2-2; 9 positions agree with TRBD1. V trimming: 4 bases; J trimming: 0 bases; junction bases outside the gene matches: 3. The CDR3 totals 16 residues. In germline, CDR1 is SNHLY, CDR2 FYNNEI. CDR3 in DNA: TGTGCCAGCAGTGCAACAGGGGGCGCGAACACCGGGGAGCTGTTTTTT. Translated: CASSATGGANTGELFF.

This clonotype was seen at least ten times. V and J are TRBV19 and TRBJ2-3; the match to TRBD1 covers 12 bases. This CDR3 comprises 16 residues. Germline V gene data show CDR1 as LNHDA and CDR2 as SQIVND (reference sequence). V shed 4 bases, J shed 5 bases, and the junction held 7 bases outside the gene matches. The CDR3: CASSTPGQGAGDTQYF. The DNA for the CDR3 is TGTGCCAGTAGTACCCCGGGACAGGGGGCCGGAGATACGCAGTATTTT. Supplemented by reference TRBV19 and TRBJ2-3, the full variable domain reads DGGITQSPKYLFRKEGQNVTLSCEQNLNHDAMYWYRQDPGQGLRLIYYSQIVNDFQKGDIAEGYSVSREKKESFPLTVTSAQKNPTAFYLCASSTPGQGAGDTQYFGPGTRLTVL.